This T cell receptor (beta chain) was sequenced for a study of HIV-infected patients and healthy controls (dated by TCRdb to about 2014). At the level of the whole study: Although they stayed below normal ranges, CD4 counts in about 85% of the 16 patients rose modestly but significantly after three months of therapy. The CD4:CD8 ratio rose slightly, whereas CD8 counts showed no consistent shift during early therapy. Viral load fell below detection in most of the 16 patients by the second bleed and in all patients following a further year of therapy. Patients lacked overall T-cell lymphocytopenia, and total CDR3 counts per chain did not differ significantly from controls. The study asked whether deep sequencing of the TCR repertoire from small blood samples of HIV patients could detect immune perturbation and reconstitution.

V is cut by 1 base and J by 6 bases, and the space between the germline ends is 12 bases. From its cysteine to its phenylalanine, the CDR3 spans 14 amino acids. Just CDR3 DNA is preserved here, 42 bases in frame from base 1. The germline V gene provides CDR1 SQVTM and CDR2 ANQGSEA. Using SuperScript III with primers targeting the alpha and beta constant regions, approximately 450 ng of RNA was reverse transcribed. Separate libraries for the alpha and beta chains were generated through chain-specific third strand synthesis that incorporated multiplexing indices. The protocol used a single primer pair to amplify all rearrangements within a chain, which avoided primer bias, and attached molecular barcodes to each cDNA molecule. Purified cDNA was ligated with T4 RNA Ligase 1 onto a 5' RACE adapter bearing a random hexamer and the SP2 sequencing primer site. Second strand synthesis was performed with Phusion polymerase and primed from the SP2 site, and slow temperature ramps were applied to favor optimal annealing. Each molecule's 12-nucleotide barcode consisted of two random hexamer sequences, both added before amplification and joined together. A short first PCR added P5 and P7 adapter elements plus a second index, followed by a 23-cycle amplification PCR with P5s and P7 primers. The libraries went through 27 PCR cycles in total, were quantified on a Qubit, were sized on a Bioanalyzer, and were diluted to around 4 nM. Normalized libraries were sequenced on an Illumina MiSeq with 2 x 250 paired-end kits. Reverse transcription reactions underwent purification over MinElute columns, with elution into roughly 9.8 ul Tris-Cl. The adapter ligations were run for 20 to 25 hours at 16 degrees C, and AMPure XP beads at a 1:1 ratio were afterwards used to clean them. For the original study's pipeline: A modified Decombinator processed the demultiplexed FASTQ files and output V, J, insert and barcode information. Sequences that shared a barcode but differed from the dominant sequence were discarded as errors, and original cDNA molecules were estimated by counting barcodes clustered at Levenshtein distance 3. The R packages ineq, vegan, igraph and RCytoscape were used for downstream analyses, together with IMGT nomenclature and CDR3 definitions. V gene usage was calculated across distinct sequences, with every TCR tallied a single time to avoid skew from clonal expansion. Within a donor, similarity networks joined unique CDR3 amino acid sequences in every case where two of them were separated by a single Levenshtein edit. Published HIV-specific CDR3s (just over 90 alpha, 600 to 900 beta) and CMV-specific CDR3s (approximately 13 alpha, roughly 250 beta) were assembled and queried against the repertoires. Random subsampling to size-matched repertoires showed patients' decreased diversity was not caused by their lower sequence numbers. The public reads were reprocessed in TCRdb via fastp at Q25 and MiXCR, keeping in-frame beta chains. Here each entry gathers all rows of one CDR3 protein and keeps the most common genes and DNA. TCRdb's processing, not the authors' own work, is the source of the V and J calls. This sample holds some 20,000 distinct CDR3 sequences; about 8.5% were observed only once. Of the sample, around 21% falls within the top ten clones.

This clonotype was observed many times. The specificity of this receptor is unknown. The input lacks base qualities; no much larger clone sits a single base away. Points the paper makes about the study in general: The use of whole blood limited sequencing depth and precluded separation of the dynamics of distinct T-cell subpopulations. In size-matched repertoire data, the apparent post-therapy recovery of the Gini index in HIV-infected patients was not replicated. The therapy captured by the treated samples lasted only 2 to 3 months, arguably too short a period to observe immune reconstitution given low adult thymic output. The observed differences in diversity could not be explained by the slight differences in age and sex profiles between the study cohorts. HIV-infected repertoires showed significantly elevated mean Gini indices relative to controls, which possibly reflects oligoclonality. Rare events from HIV-infected data received too much weight under size-matching, and comparisons were complicated by unequal numbers of distinct sequences between patients and controls. Alpha-chain CDR3s from MAIT cells occurred at high frequency in healthy controls but were severely depleted in HIV+ repertoires. Healthy control repertoires showed roughly threefold more distinct CDR3s and higher Shannon diversity than untreated HIV+ repertoires. Pairing of alpha and beta chains was not determined in the samples. Processing was restricted to sixteen HIV-infected individuals, which the authors judged to be a major constraint on the generalizability of the findings. During therapy, HIV-associated CDR3s significantly decreased in frequency, while CMV-associated CDR3s did not change significantly, though most became more frequent. Donor HLA types were not determined in the study. Healthy controls shared more CDR3s between individuals than HIV+ patients, by Jaccard index and by count of highly shared sequences. Significantly different mean usage between HIV-infected patients and controls was observed for eight alpha and eight beta V genes.

Follow-up blood was drawn from HIV-infected patients roughly three months, about 14 weeks, after the initiation of antiretroviral therapy. Whole blood was used without cell fractionation, so all unsorted peripheral T cells were reflected in the repertoire. An approximately 2.6 ml sample of peripheral blood was drawn into Tempus tubes for RNA extraction. Treatment interruptions were among the grounds for excluding patients from enrollment, as were febrile or AIDS-related illness, tumors, hepatitis B or C coinfection, immunomodulatory therapy and recent vaccination. Residual genomic DNA was removed with the TURBO-DNase kit and globin mRNA was depleted with GLOBINclear.

The sample was blood, taken during antiretroviral therapy. This TCR came from an adult with HIV infection. The rearrangement combines TRBV29-1 with TRBJ2-2; TRBD1 is possibly the D segment (5 matching bases). CDR3 protein: CSVEAGNESGELFF. The sequenced DNA is TGCAGCGTTGAAGCAGGGAATGAGTCCGGGGAGCTGTTTTTT.